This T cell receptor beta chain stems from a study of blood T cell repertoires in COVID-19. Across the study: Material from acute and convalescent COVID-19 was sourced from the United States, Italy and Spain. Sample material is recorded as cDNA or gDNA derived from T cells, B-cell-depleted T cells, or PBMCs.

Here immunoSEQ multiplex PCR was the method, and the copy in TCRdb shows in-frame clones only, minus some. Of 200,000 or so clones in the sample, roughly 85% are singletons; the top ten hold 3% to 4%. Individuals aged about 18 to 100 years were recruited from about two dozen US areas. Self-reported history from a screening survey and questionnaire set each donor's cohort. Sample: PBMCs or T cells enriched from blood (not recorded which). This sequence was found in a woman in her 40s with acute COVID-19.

The CDR3 loop is CASSYSGASGNYEQYF. Here the CDR3 DNA reads TGTGCCAGCAGTTACTCGGGGGCTAGCGGGAACTACGAGCAGTACTTC. This chain links TRBV6-5 with TRBJ2-7; TRBD2 matches 9 bases. The V gene end was trimmed by 0 bases and the J gene end by 3 bases; junction bases not matched to a gene: 6. CDR1 and CDR2 (germline): MNHEY, SVGAGI. CDR3 size: 16 residues.